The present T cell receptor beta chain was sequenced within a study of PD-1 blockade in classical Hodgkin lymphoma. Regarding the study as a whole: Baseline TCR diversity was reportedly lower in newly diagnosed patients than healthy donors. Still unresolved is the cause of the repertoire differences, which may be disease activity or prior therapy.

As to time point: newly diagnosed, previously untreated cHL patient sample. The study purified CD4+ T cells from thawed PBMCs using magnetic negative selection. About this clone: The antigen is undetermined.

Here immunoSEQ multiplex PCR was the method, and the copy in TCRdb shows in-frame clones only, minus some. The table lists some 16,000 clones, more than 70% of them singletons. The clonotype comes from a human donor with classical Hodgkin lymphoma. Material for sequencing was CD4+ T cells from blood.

In DNA, the CDR3 is TGCGCCAGCAGCTTGGAAGGCAGGGTCTACGAGCAGTACTTC. Protein: CASSLEGRVYEQYF. This chain connects TRBV5-1 to TRBJ2-7, with TRBD1 as a possible D gene (5 bases). Trimming stripped 0 bases from V and 3 bases from J, with 10 bases between. The germline gives CDR1 SGHRS, CDR2 YFSETQ. CDR3 size: 14 residues.